One TCR beta chain is described in this entry. These data originate in a study of blood T cell repertoires in COVID-19. Study-wide context: Samples came from the United States, Italy and Spain, spanning acute and convalescent COVID-19. The cDNA or gDNA used as material had been derived from T cells, B-cell-depleted T cells, or PBMCs.

Germline CDR1 and CDR2: MNHEY and SVGAGI. The CDR3 has 15 amino acids. Trimming pared 5 bases from V and 5 bases from J, leaving 16 bases between. Under the authors' procedure: Estimation of nucleated cell counts relied on the amplification of reference gene primers. Assay: immunoSEQ multiplex PCR; the TCRdb copy retains only in-frame clones and omits some. V and J calls and clone size are those listed in that table; D and trimming were worked out from the DNA. The data show around 400,000 clones, around 92% seen once. The clonotype was recovered from a man aged 35-49 years with acute or convalescent COVID-19. The specimen was peripheral blood. The rearrangement joins TRBV6-5 to TRBJ1-3, with D possibly matching TRBD1 (6 bases). The CDR3: CASSTLQGIRNTIYF. The CDR3 nucleotides are TGTGCCAGCAGTACCCTCCAGGGGATAAGAAACACCATATATTTT.